This TCR beta chain was documented in a study of blood T cell repertoires in COVID-19. The data were produced by immunoSEQ multiplex PCR, yet TCRdb's version contains in-frame clones alone and is incomplete. The sample lists fewer than 250,000 clones; approximately 83% were seen once. Germline CDR1 and CDR2: GTSNPN and SVGIG (reference sequence). This CDR3 has 14 residues. J lost 2 bases, V lost 2 bases, and 4 bases had no gene match. The chain couples TRBV30 to TRBJ2-5, with 8 bases identical to TRBD1. Input material: peripheral blood. The TCR comes from a woman between 40 and 55 years old with active or convalescent COVID-19. The DNA of the CDR3 is TGTGCCTGGAGTCGGACAGGGACTCAAGAGACCCAGTACTTC. The encoded protein is CAWSRTGTQETQYF. Full variable domain (missing parts from reference TRBV30 and TRBJ2-5): SQTIHQWPATLVQPVGSPLSLECTVEGTSNPNLYWYRQAAGRGLQLLFYSVGIGQISSEVPQNLSASRPQDRQFILSSKKLLLSDSGFYLCAWSRTGTQETQYFGPGTRLLVL.